The rows below give T cell receptor beta chains drawn from one sample of a study of T-cell reconstitution after alpha-beta-depleted transplantation in children. TCRdb recomputed calls from the PCR reads with MiXCR, one row per CDR3 protein. The sample records 700,000 or so distinct CDR3 sequences, approximately 14% being singletons. The source material was PBMCs, sampled before TCRalphabeta/CD19-depleted stem cell transplant. Receptors originate from a girl aged 2 to 10 with congenital amegakaryocytic thrombocytopenia, due to receive a stem cell transplant. Both conserved end residues are part of each CDR3. The D gene is left open where the match is weak. Clone size is not always given. Where it is, it says once, few, many or a class for expanded clones.

few	TRBV5-1	TRBJ2-3	-	TGCGCCAGCAGCTCCGCCGGGACCTTGTTAGATACGCAGTATTTT	CASSSAGTLLDTQYF
-	TRBV7-7	TRBJ2-1	TRBD2	TGTGCCAGCAGCTTAGCTCGGGCGGGAGGGCTGAATGAGCAGTTCTTC	CASSLARAGGLNEQFF
-	TRBV11-2	TRBJ2-1	TRBD2	TGTGCCAGCAGCCATCCTCGGGGGGTTTACAATGAGCAGTTCTTC	CASSHPRGVYNEQFF
many	TRBV6-5	TRBJ2-1	TRBD2	TGTGCCAGCAGTCACCAGACTAGCGGATACAATGAGCAGTTCTTC	CASSHQTSGYNEQFF
-	TRBV4-1	TRBJ2-1	-	TGCGCCAGCAGCCCAGAGTACAATGAGCAGTTCTTC	CASSPEYNEQFF
many	TRBV5-1	TRBJ2-7	TRBD1	TGCGCCAGCAGCTTGTGGGACAGGGCCTACGAGCAGTACTTC	CASSLWDRAYEQYF
-	TRBV7-9	TRBJ2-7	-	TGTGCCAGCGATGGTAAGGATTACGAGCAGTACTTC	CASDGKDYEQYF
-	TRBV5-1	TRBJ2-7	-	TGCGCCAGCAGCTTACAAGGGGTATCCTACGAGCAGTACTTC	CASSLQGVSYEQYF
few	TRBV15	TRBJ2-5	-	TGTGCCACCGTGAGCGGGCAAGAGACCCAGTACTTC	CATVSGQETQYF
many	TRBV12-3/TRBV12-4	TRBJ2-7	-	TGTGCCAGCAGTTTGACGCAGGGTAGCTACGAGCAGTACTTC	CASSLTQGSYEQYF
many	TRBV4-1	TRBJ2-1	-	TGCGCCAGCAGCCTGAAAGACACTGTCCCCTACAATGAGCAGTTCTTC	CASSLKDTVPYNEQFF
many	TRBV6-1	TRBJ2-3	-	TGTGCCAGCATAGATTGGAGAGATACGCAGTATTTT	CASIDWRDTQYF
many	TRBV6-1	TRBJ2-7	TRBD2	TGTGCCAGCAGGAATCTAGCGGGAGGCGCCTACGAGCAGTACTTC	CASRNLAGGAYEQYF
many	TRBV20-1	TRBJ2-3	-	TGCAGTGCTGCCCAGGGATCTAGCACAGATACGCAGTATTTT	CSAAQGSSTDTQYF
-	TRBV4-1	TRBJ2-2	-	TGCGCCAGCAGCCAAGATGCACTAGCTAGTAACACCGGGGAGCTGTTTTTT	CASSQDALASNTGELFF
few	TRBV20-1	TRBJ2-7	-	TGCAGTGTACGGGGCGGGTCCTCCTACGAGCAGTACTTC	CSVRGGSSYEQYF
-	TRBV5-6	TRBJ2-7	TRBD2	TGTGCCAGCAGCCGGATTGTAGCGGGAGGCCCCTACGAGCAGTACTTC	CASSRIVAGGPYEQYF
few	TRBV18	TRBJ1-3	TRBD1	TGTGCCAGCTCACAGGACAGGGGAGGCGCAAACACCATATATTTT	CASSQDRGGANTIYF
many	TRBV12-3/TRBV12-4	TRBJ2-2	-	TGTGCCAGCATCTTCGGGGGTAGCACCGGGGAGCTGTTTTTT	CASIFGGSTGELFF
few	TRBV6-1	TRBJ2-5	TRBD2	TGTGCCAGCAGTGAATTTAGGGGACTACTCCAAGAGACCCAGTACTTC	CASSEFRGLLQETQYF
many	TRBV5-1	TRBJ1-1	-	TGCGCCAGCAGCTTGGGGACGAGAGACACTGAAGCTTTCTTT	CASSLGTRDTEAFF
many	TRBV29-1	TRBJ1-5	-	TGCAGCGTTGAAGATTATCCCTTTCGAGGGAATCAGCCCCAGCATTTT	CSVEDYPFRGNQPQHF
many	TRBV5-1	TRBJ2-2	-	TGCGCCAGCAGCTTATCCATCTACGGTACCGGGGAGCTGTTTTTT	CASSLSIYGTGELFF
many	TRBV20-1	TRBJ1-6	-	TGCAGTGCTAGAGAGGACGGCCTTACGTATTCACCCCTCCACTTT	CSAREDGLTYSPLHF
-	TRBV5-1	TRBJ2-5	-	TGCGCCAGCAGCGGGGGAAGGGCGGGCCAAGAGACCCAGTACTTC	CASSGGRAGQETQYF